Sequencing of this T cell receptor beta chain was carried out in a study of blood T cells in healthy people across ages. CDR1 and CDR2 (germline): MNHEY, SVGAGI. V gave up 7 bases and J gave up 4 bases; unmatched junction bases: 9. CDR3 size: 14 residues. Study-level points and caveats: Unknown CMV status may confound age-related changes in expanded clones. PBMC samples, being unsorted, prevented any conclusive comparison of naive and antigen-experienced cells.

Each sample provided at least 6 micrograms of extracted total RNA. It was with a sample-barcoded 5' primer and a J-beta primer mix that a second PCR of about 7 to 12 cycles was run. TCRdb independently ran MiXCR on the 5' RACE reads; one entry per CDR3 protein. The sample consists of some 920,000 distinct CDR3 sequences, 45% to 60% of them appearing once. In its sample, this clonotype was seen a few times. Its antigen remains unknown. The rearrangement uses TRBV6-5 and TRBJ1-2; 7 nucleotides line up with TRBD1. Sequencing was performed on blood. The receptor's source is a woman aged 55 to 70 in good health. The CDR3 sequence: CASTQQGRAYGYTF. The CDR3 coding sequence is TGTGCCAGCACCCAACAGGGGAGGGCCTATGGCTACACCTTC.